The sequence of this TCR beta chain was determined in a study of blood T cell repertoires in COVID-19. Overall study: COVID-19 samples, acute and convalescent, were from the United States, Italy and Spain. In each case, the material was cDNA or gDNA derived from T cells, B-cell-depleted T cells, or PBMCs.

Using immunoSEQ multiplex PCR, the repertoire was profiled, and TCRdb retains in-frame clones only, with some absent. The sample consists of under 400,000 clones, 88% of them appearing once. Germline assignment: CDR1 SGHRS and CDR2 YFSETQ. Losses at the gene ends were 0 bases for V and 4 bases for J; bases not matched to a gene: 10. The CDR3 has 17 amino acids. Specimen: PBMCs or T cells enriched from blood (not recorded which). The chain uses TRBV5-1 and TRBJ2-5; TRBD1 aligns across 9 bases. This clonotype originated in a woman aged 25 to 39 who had been exposed to COVID-19. The CDR3 coding sequence is TGCGCCAGCAGCTTGGCCGGTACTACAGGGGGCGGAGAGACCCAGTACTTC. This sequence encodes CASSLAGTTGGGETQYF.